The source of this T cell receptor (beta chain) is a study of technical replicates of blood from four donors. Germline CDR1 SNHLY, CDR2 FYNNEI. The V end was cut by 2 bases, the J end by 2 bases, with 12 bases between. The CDR3 spans 15 residues. Here immunoSEQ multiplex PCR was the method, and the copy in TCRdb shows in-frame clones only, minus some. The table includes roughly 66,000 clones, about 90% detected once. This receptor was taken from a human donor in good health. Some clones in this sample may be carry-over from other donors' samples. Source material: PBMCs. The chain carries TRBV2 and TRBJ1-2; D is possibly TRBD1 (6 bases). The CDR3 DNA reads TGTGCCAGCAGTGAAAAGACAGGATCGAACTATGGCTACACCTTC. It specifies CASSEKTGSNYGYTF. The full variable domain, its missing parts supplied by reference TRBV2 and TRBJ1-2, is EPEVTQTPSHQVTQMGQEVILRCVPISNHLYFYWYRQILGQKVEFLVSFYNNEISEKSEIFDDQFSVERPDGSNFTLKIRSTKLEDSAMYFCASSEKTGSNYGYTFGSGTRLTVV.